One sample yielded the 9 T cell receptor beta chains listed below, sequenced in a study of Graves' ophthalmopathy and Graves' hyperthyroidism. CDR3 regions of TCR beta were amplified from RNA transcripts. An opening RT-PCR round employed HTBI primers and preceded a second-round multiplex PCR. TCRdb processed the multiplex PCR reads anew with MiXCR; each CDR3 protein has one entry. The table has 740,000 or so distinct CDR3 sequences, approximately 40% seen once. Sequenced material: peripheral blood. The source of these receptors is an adult man with Graves' ophthalmopathy.

This clonotype appeared many times. The chain uses TRBV20-1 and TRBJ2-7, with D unclear. This CDR3 is 13 amino acids long. Trimming cost V 1 base and J 2 bases, with 9 bases left between them. Germline V lookup: CDR1 DFQATT, CDR2 SNEGSKA (reference sequence). The CDR3 DNA reads TGCAGTGCTAGAGGGTTAGGTACCTACGAGCAGTACTTC. Amino acids: CSARGLGTYEQYF.

The sample holds many counts of this clonotype. V usage is TRBV2 and J usage is TRBJ2-5; TRBD1 aligns across 8 bases. Germline loops: CDR1 SNHLY, CDR2 FYNNEI. V shed 1 base and J 2 bases; nucleotides not matched to a gene: 6. This CDR3 contains 16 residues. The CDR3 sequence is CASSEEAGQGQETQYF. The DNA for the CDR3 is TGTGCCAGCAGTGAAGAAGCAGGACAGGGTCAAGAGACCCAGTACTTC.

This clonotype was picked up many times. J is TRBJ2-5 and V is TRBV20-1; TRBD2 matches at 10 bases. The CDR3 has 13 amino acids. CDR1 DFQATT and CDR2 SNEGSKA come from the germline V gene (reference sequence). The junction had 4 bases not matched to a gene; V was cut back by 7 bases and J by 2 bases. The CDR3 protein is CSVSGGHQETQYF. In nucleotides, the CDR3 is TGCAGTGTTAGCGGGGGGCATCAAGAGACCCAGTACTTC.

This clonotype is a singleton in its sample. The chain recombines TRBV2 with TRBJ2-7, with TRBD2 matching over 7 bases. The junction had 28 bases not matched to a gene; V was cut back by 8 bases and J by 0 bases. CDR3 size: 21 residues. CDR1 is SNHLY and CDR2 is FYNNEI in the germline V gene. The CDR3 region is CASSKGGGSEILRITSYEQYF. The CDR3 DNA follows: TGTGCCAGCTCCAAAGGCGGGGGTTCTGAGATTTTACGAATCACCTCCTACGAGCAGTACTTC.

The CDR3 DNA reads TGCGCCAGCAGCTACGCGACATGGGGTAGGCGGCAAGAGACCCAGTACTTC. It is translated as CASSYATWGRRQETQYF. The J gene is TRBJ2-5, the V gene TRBV5-1, with D unresolved. CDR3 size: 17 residues. Germline V gene data show CDR1 as SGHRS and CDR2 as YFSETQ. Trimming removed 3 bases at V and 2 bases at J, with 20 bases between.

In this sample, this clonotype turned up many times. The chain recombines TRBV2 with TRBJ2-5, with a possible D match to TRBD1 (6 bases). Germline V CDR1 and CDR2: SNHLY, FYNNEI. V lost 2 bases, J lost 2 bases, and 9 bases lay in between. CDR3 size: 14 residues. DNA of the CDR3: TGTGCCAGCAGTGAACACAGGGTACAAGAGACCCAGTACTTC. Translation gives CASSEHRVQETQYF. Filled out from reference TRBV2 and TRBJ2-5, the complete variable domain reads EPEVTQTPSHQVTQMGQEVILRCVPISNHLYFYWYRQILGQKVEFLVSFYNNEISEKSEIFDDQFSVERPDGSNFTLKIRSTKLEDSAMYFCASSEHRVQETQYFGPGTRLLVL.

The chain uses TRBV6-5 and TRBJ2-2; D unresolved. CDR1 MNHEY and CDR2 SVGAGI come from the germline V gene. The CDR3 is made up of 15 amino acids. Deletions cut 7 bases from V and 0 bases from J, with 12 bases between. Written as DNA, the CDR3 is TGTGCCAGCAAGACCAGTGACGCGAACACCGGGGAGCTGTTTTTT. It codes for CASKTSDANTGELFF.

Here the CDR3 reads CASRQGTSADSPLHF. CDR3 bases: TGTGCCAGCAGACAGGGGACTTCCGCCGATTCACCCCTCCACTTT. The chain couples TRBV7-2 to TRBJ1-6; 7 positions match TRBD1. In germline, CDR1 is SGHTA, CDR2 FQGNSA. V trimming: 6 bases; J trimming: 8 bases; junction bases outside the gene matches: 10. This CDR3 is built from 15 residues.

The genes are TRBV6-6 and TRBJ2-7, with D tentatively TRBD1 (6 bases). V lost 10 bases, J lost 2 bases, and 12 bases lay in between. In germline, CDR1 is MNHNY, CDR2 SVGAGI (reference sequence). The CDR3 is 12 residues long. CDR3 sequence (DNA): TGTGCCATCGGACAGAAGACCTACGAGCAGTACTTC. Amino acids: CAIGQKTYEQYF.